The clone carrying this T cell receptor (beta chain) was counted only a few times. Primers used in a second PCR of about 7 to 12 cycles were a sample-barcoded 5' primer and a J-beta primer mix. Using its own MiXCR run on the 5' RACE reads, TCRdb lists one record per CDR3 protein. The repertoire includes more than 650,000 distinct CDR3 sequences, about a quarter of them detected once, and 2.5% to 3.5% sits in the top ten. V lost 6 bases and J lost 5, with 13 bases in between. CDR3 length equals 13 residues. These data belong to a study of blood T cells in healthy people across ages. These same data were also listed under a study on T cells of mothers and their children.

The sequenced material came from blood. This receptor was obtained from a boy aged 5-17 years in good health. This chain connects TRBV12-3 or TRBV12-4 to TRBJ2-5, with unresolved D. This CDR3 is CASSNLGEETQYF. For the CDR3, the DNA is TGTGCCAGCAGCAATCTAGGAGAGGAGACCCAGTACTTC.